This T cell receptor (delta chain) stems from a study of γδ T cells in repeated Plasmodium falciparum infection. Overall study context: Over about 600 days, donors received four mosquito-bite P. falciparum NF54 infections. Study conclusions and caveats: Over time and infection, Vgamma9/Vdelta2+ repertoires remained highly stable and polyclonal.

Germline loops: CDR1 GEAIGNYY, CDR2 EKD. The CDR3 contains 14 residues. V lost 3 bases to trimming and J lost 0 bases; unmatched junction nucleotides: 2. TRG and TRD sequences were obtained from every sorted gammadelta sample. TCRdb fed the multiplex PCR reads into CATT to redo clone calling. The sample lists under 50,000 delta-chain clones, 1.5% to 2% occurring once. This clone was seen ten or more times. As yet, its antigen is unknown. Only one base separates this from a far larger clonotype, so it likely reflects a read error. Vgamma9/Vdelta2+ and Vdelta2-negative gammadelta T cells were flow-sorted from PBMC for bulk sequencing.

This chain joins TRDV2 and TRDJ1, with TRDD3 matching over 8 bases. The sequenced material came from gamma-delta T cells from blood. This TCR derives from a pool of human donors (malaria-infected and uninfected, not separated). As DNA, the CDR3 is TGTGCCTGTGACCCTGGGGGACACACCGATAAACTCATCTTT. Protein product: CACDPGGHTDKLIF.